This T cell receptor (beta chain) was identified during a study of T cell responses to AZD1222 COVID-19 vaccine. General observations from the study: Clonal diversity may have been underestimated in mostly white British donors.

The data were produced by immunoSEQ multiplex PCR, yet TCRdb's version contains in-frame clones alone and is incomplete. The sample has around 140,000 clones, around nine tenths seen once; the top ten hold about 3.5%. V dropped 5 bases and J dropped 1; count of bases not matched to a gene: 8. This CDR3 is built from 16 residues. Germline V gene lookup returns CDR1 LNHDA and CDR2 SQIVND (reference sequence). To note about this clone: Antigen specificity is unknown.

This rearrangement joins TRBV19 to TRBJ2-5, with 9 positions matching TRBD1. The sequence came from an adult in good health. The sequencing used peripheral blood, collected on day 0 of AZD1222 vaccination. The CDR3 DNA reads TGTGCCAGTAGTGCGGGACAGGGAGCACGCCAAGAGACCCAGTACTTC. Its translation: CASSAGQGARQETQYF.